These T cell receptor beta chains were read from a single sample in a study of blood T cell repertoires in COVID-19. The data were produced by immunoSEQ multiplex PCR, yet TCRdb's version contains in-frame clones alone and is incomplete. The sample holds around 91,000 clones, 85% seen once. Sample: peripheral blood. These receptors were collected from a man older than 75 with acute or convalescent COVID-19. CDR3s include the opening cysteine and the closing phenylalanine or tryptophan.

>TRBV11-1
CASSHAGQRGYTF
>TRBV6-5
CASIRQGADQETQYF
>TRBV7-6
CASSLTPTGSPGRNTIYF
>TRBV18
CASSRPGLSTDTQYF
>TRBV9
CASSPPGQGSSPLHF
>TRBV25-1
CASSNRGSYEQYF
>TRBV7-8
CASSLGSGSYTQYF
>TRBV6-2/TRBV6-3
CASSGTASNQPQHF
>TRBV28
CASSLSRGSQYF
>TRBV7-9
CASSPGTGINEKLFF
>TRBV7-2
CASSFLGGQSNQPQHF
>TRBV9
CASSVGSGTSGELFF
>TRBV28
CASSLSDERRDTEAFF
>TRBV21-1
CASNSRLAYVADTQYF
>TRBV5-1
CASSLAGVAAYALPSYEQYF
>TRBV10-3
CAITDSSNQPQHF
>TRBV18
CASSPGGLWFDEQFF
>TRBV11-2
CASSLDSSGQPQHF
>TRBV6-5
CASSYSAGGSYEQYF
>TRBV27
CASSPRRDRTYSYNSPLHF
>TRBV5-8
CASSLDRGTEKLFF
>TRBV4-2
CASSLTSGYNEQFF
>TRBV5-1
CASSLRSRTEAFF
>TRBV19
CASITPGTEFYNSPLHF
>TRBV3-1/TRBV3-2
CASRNRGLGETQYF
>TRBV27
CASSLKGGGNYGYTF
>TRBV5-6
CASSLRSIGQDNSPLHF
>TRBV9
CASSVFSLDTSLRSGNTIYF
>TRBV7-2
CASSLGGGLNTGELFF
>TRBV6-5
CASSNRGSTYEQYF
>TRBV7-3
CASSPDRVPGELFF
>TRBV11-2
CASSVGLLMGNEQFF
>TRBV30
CAWSPTLLAKLFF
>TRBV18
CASSPLDRGNEQYF
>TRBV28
CASSRFAQGIAVREKLFF
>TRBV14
CASSQDRRLYQETQYF
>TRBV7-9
CASSLATGTSGIPYEQYF
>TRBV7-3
CASSLTGPNTGELFF
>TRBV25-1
CASGGTVGGQPQHF
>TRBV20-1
CSASDRGQDTEAFF
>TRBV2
CASRTRGGLSTEAFF
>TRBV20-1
CTTGETQYF
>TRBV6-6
CASSPRTGSDTQYF
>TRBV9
CASSVLAGGFTQYF
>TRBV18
CASSGGQGFYEQYF
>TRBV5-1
CASSLDIRSYEQYF
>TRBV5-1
CASSLGSAGQRGNEKLFF
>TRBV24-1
CATSEEALAGGRETQYF
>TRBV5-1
CASSLGQGAALNTEAFF
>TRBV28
CASSIIVEGTEAFF